The 30 T cell receptor beta chains in this list originate from one sample, sequenced in a study of T cell repertoires in cytomegalovirus infection. TCRdb called the reads again in MiXCR, with one record for every CDR3 protein. Among about 450,000 distinct CDR3 sequences listed, roughly 30% were seen once. Input material: PBMCs. These receptors were obtained from a human donor in good health (CMV status not recorded). Some clones in this sample may be carry-over from other donors' samples.

Only a few counts were recorded for this clonotype. This rearrangement joins TRBV19 to TRBJ1-4; 9 nucleotides line up with TRBD1. From germline, CDR1 is LNHDA and CDR2 SQIVND (reference sequence). The CDR3 length is 15 residues. J gave up 8 bases and V 5 bases, and 9 bases lay outside the gene matches. DNA for the CDR3: TGTGCCAGTAGTCCACAGGGGGCTCTTCGGGAAAAACTGTTTTTT. Translated: CASSPQGALREKLFF.

The chain is built from TRBV30 and TRBJ2-3, with 9 bases that match TRBD2. This CDR3 has 12 residues. Trimming removed 3 bases from V and 10 bases from J; junction bases left unmatched: 5. Germline lookup yields CDR1 GTSNPN and CDR2 SVGIG (reference sequence). For the CDR3, the DNA is TGTGCCTGGAGCCCAATAGCGGGGGCGCAGTATTTT. The encoded protein is CAWSPIAGAQYF. The entire variable domain, with the rest obtained from reference TRBV30 and TRBJ2-3, is as follows: SQTIHQWPATLVQPVGSPLSLECTVEGTSNPNLYWYRQAAGRGLQLLFYSVGIGQISSEVPQNLSASRPQDRQFILSSKKLLLSDSGFYLCAWSPIAGAQYFGPGTRLTVL.

The rearrangement uses TRBV25-1 and TRBJ1-6; unclear D gene. V was cut by 4 bases and J by 0 bases, with 4 bases left in between. Germline V gene data show CDR1 as MGHDK and CDR2 as SYGVNS. The CDR3 loop spans 14 amino acids. The CDR3 DNA is TGTGCCAGCAGTGGGAGCTCCTATAATTCACCCCTCCACTTT. Encoded protein: CASSGSSYNSPLHF.

This clonotype was recorded at least ten times. The rearrangement uses TRBV7-2 and TRBJ1-1; 9 bases agree with TRBD1. This CDR3 is 15 amino acids long. V dropped 0 bases and J dropped 6; count of bases not matched to a gene: 5. Germline V lookup: CDR1 SGHTA, CDR2 FQGNSA. The CDR3 region is CASSLAGQGRAEAFF. The CDR3 bases are TGTGCCAGCAGCTTAGCAGGACAGGGGCGGGCTGAAGCTTTCTTT.

This clonotype showed up just a few times. V gene TRBV5-4 combines with J gene TRBJ2-3, with D perhaps TRBD1 (5 bases). The CDR3 is made up of 14 amino acids. V shed 1 base and J shed 4 bases, with 10 bases lying between them. Germline V lookup: CDR1 SGHNT, CDR2 YYREEE (reference sequence). The DNA of the CDR3 is TGTGCCAGCAGCTTGAATGGGGCGCCAGATACGCAGTATTTT. Its translation is CASSLNGAPDTQYF. The full variable domain, its missing parts supplied by reference TRBV5-4 and TRBJ2-3, is ETGVTQSPTHLIKTRGQQVTLRCSSQSGHNTVSWYQQALGQGPQFIFQYYREEENGRGNFPPRFSGLQFPNYSSELNVNALELDDSALYLCASSLNGAPDTQYFGPGTRLTVL.

V and J are TRBV11-1 and TRBJ1-1, with 9 positions matching TRBD1. Germline CDR1 reads SGHAT; CDR2 reads FQDESV (reference sequence). The CDR3 sequence is 17 residues long. The junction had 9 bases not matched to a gene; V was cut back by 0 bases and J by 4 bases. CDR3 region: CASSLAPGQGRGTEAFF. As DNA, the CDR3 is TGTGCCAGCAGCTTAGCCCCGGGACAGGGAAGAGGCACTGAAGCTTTCTTT.

This clonotype was seen repeatedly, ten times or more. This sequence joins TRBV7-2 and TRBJ1-1; 9 nucleotides line up with TRBD1. This CDR3 contains 16 residues. V shed 6 bases and J 1 base; nucleotides not matched to a gene: 9. The germline gives CDR1 SGHTA, CDR2 FQGNSA. For the CDR3, the DNA is TGTGCCAGCAGTCCCGGGACAGGGACGTGGAACACTGAAGCTTTCTTT. Translating gives CASSPGTGTWNTEAFF.

This clonotype was observed a handful of times. This sequence joins TRBV20-1 and TRBJ2-7, with 9 bases identical to TRBD2. The CDR3 runs 15 residues. CDR1 is DFQATT and CDR2 is SNEGSKA in the germline V gene (reference sequence). Trimming at V came to 3 bases and at J to 3 bases, leaving 9 bases not matched to a gene. The CDR3 sequence: CSARGASGTIYEQYF. Here the CDR3 DNA reads TGCAGTGCTAGGGGGGCTAGCGGGACTATCTACGAGCAGTACTTC.

This clonotype was detected a few times. J is TRBJ2-3 and V is TRBV5-1; 8 positions agree with TRBD1. The CDR3 totals 14 residues. V gave up 0 bases and J gave up 5 bases; unmatched junction bases: 2. CDR1 and CDR2 (germline): SGHRS, YFSETQ. The CDR3 region has the DNA TGCGCCAGCAGCTTGGGGACAGGGAGAGATACGCAGTATTTT. Its translation is CASSLGTGRDTQYF.

The genes are TRBV6-6 and TRBJ1-6; the D is unclear. The CDR3 consists of 16 residues. Looked up from germline, CDR1 is MNHNY and CDR2 is SVGAGI (reference sequence). Trimming took 5 bases from V and 5 from J, leaving 16 bases between them. The CDR3 DNA sequence: TGTGCCAGCAGTATCTACACAGTCGAGGATAATTCACCCCTCCACTTT. As protein: CASSIYTVEDNSPLHF.

This clonotype has a count of ten or more. This chain uses TRBV6-6 with TRBJ2-3, with D maybe TRBD1 (6 bases). Trimming pared 6 bases from V and 0 bases from J, leaving 19 bases between. The length of the CDR3 is 17 residues. Germline lookup yields CDR1 MNHNY and CDR2 SVGAGI (reference sequence). The CDR3 DNA is TGTGCCAGCAGGGGACATGGGGGCTACTCTAGCACAGATACGCAGTATTTT. This sequence encodes CASRGHGGYSSTDTQYF.

The chain uses TRBV6-5 and TRBJ1-1; D not certain. Trimming cost V 0 bases and J 5 bases, with 10 bases left between them. CDR1 MNHEY and CDR2 SVGAGI come from the germline V gene. The CDR3 is 14 residues long. The CDR3 DNA is TGTGCCAGCAGTTACTCAGGAGAACTGACTGAAGCTTTCTTT. Protein: CASSYSGELTEAFF.

This chain uses TRBV6-6 with TRBJ1-5; TRBD1 matches at 7 bases. Germline V CDR1 and CDR2: MNHNY, SVGAGI (reference sequence). This CDR3 comprises 15 residues. The ends lost 6 bases at V and 1 base at J; junction bases unmatched: 6. CDR3 amino acids: CASSRGQASNQPQHF. CDR3 coding DNA: TGTGCCAGCAGCCGCGGACAGGCAAGCAATCAGCCCCAGCATTTT.

This clonotype was detected ten times or more. V usage is TRBV7-2 and J usage is TRBJ2-3; no clear D. The V gene's germline CDR1 is SGHTA and CDR2 FQGNSA. The CDR3 spans 11 residues. V was trimmed by 5 bases and J by 5 bases, leaving 5 bases between them. This CDR3 is CASSPKDTQYF. In nucleotides, the CDR3 is TGTGCCAGCAGCCCCAAAGATACGCAGTATTTT.

This clonotype occurred a few times. The gene calls are TRBV6-1 and TRBJ2-2; 10 bases line up with TRBD1. The CDR3 consists of 16 residues. Germline V lookup: CDR1 MNHNS, CDR2 SASEGT. V trimming: 10 bases; J trimming: 2 bases; junction bases outside the gene matches: 10. The CDR3, as DNA: TGTGCCACCCAAAACCGGGACAGGGGCAACACCGGGGAGCTGTTTTTT. Residues: CATQNRDRGNTGELFF.

This clonotype was seen only once. The CDR3 protein is CASSIVGSSNQPQHF. CDR3 bases: TGTGCCAGTAGTATAGTTGGGAGTAGCAATCAGCCCCAGCATTTT. This chain joins TRBV19 and TRBJ1-5, with D unclear. The V end was cut by 1 base, the J end by 0 bases, with 7 bases between. The CDR3 length is 15 residues. Germline V gives CDR1 LNHDA, CDR2 SQIVND (reference sequence). Drawing the rest from reference TRBV19 and TRBJ1-5, the complete variable domain is DGGITQSPKYLFRKEGQNVTLSCEQNLNHDAMYWYRQDPGQGLRLIYYSQIVNDFQKGDIAEGYSVSREKKESFPLTVTSAQKNPTAFYLCASSIVGSSNQPQHFGDGTRLSIL.

This clonotype was counted many times. This chain uses TRBV7-9 with TRBJ2-1; 7 bases are a match to TRBD1. The CDR3 loop spans 16 amino acids. V shed 5 bases, J shed 4 bases, and the junction held 11 bases outside the gene matches. Looked up from germline, CDR1 is SEHNR and CDR2 is FQNEAQ (reference sequence). In nucleotides, the CDR3 is TGTGCCAGCAGCCCCCCTACGACAGGGTCGTACAATGAGCAGTTCTTC. It specifies CASSPPTTGSYNEQFF.

This clonotype was picked up many times. This chain joins TRBV7-2 and TRBJ1-6, with D tentatively TRBD1 (5 bases). V was shortened by 0 bases and J by 3 bases, with 9 bases between the two germline ends. The germline V gene encodes CDR1 SGHTA and CDR2 FQGNSA. CDR3 size: 16 residues. The CDR3, as DNA: TGTGCCAGCAGCTTAGCGGGGACGGACTATAATTCACCCCTCCACTTT. Encoded protein: CASSLAGTDYNSPLHF.

The chain carries TRBV20-1 and TRBJ2-3; TRBD2 matches at 10 bases. Germline V gene data show CDR1 as DFQATT and CDR2 as SNEGSKA (reference sequence). The ends lost 3 bases at V and 1 base at J; junction bases unmatched: 4. The CDR3 covers 15 residues. In DNA form, the CDR3 reads TGCAGTGCTAGTCCTAGCGGGGGCCGCACAGATACGCAGTATTTT. This gives the protein CSASPSGGRTDTQYF.

A few counts support this clonotype. V is TRBV7-2 and J is TRBJ1-1, with D tentatively TRBD1 (5 bases). Between the trimmed V and J ends, which lost 6 bases and 3 bases, there was a span of 11 bases. The CDR3 is made up of 13 amino acids. Germline assignment: CDR1 SGHTA and CDR2 FQGNSA. This chain's CDR3 is CASRVVGDTEAFF. Here the CDR3 DNA reads TGTGCCAGCAGGGTAGTAGGGGACACTGAAGCTTTCTTT.

The sample holds many counts of this clonotype. The rearrangement joins TRBV6-1 to TRBJ2-7; D gene uncertain. The germline V gene encodes CDR1 MNHNS and CDR2 SASEGT. CDR3 size: 16 residues. The germline V and J ends were trimmed by 6 bases and 0 bases, with 18 bases remaining between them. CDR3 sequence (DNA): TGTGCCAGCAGCCCGGGCAGAAAAACAGTCTCCTACGAGCAGTACTTC. The encoded protein is CASSPGRKTVSYEQYF.

This clonotype came up a few times. The chain is built from TRBV2 and TRBJ1-4; weak D call: TRBD1 (5 bases). Germline CDR1 reads SNHLY; CDR2 reads FYNNEI. There are 17 residues in the CDR3. V was cut by 3 bases and J by 0 bases, with 14 bases left in between. The DNA of the CDR3 is TGTGCCAGCAGTGATCCAGTGTCGACAGCAACTAATGAAAAACTGTTTTTT. Translated: CASSDPVSTATNEKLFF. Supplemented by reference TRBV2 and TRBJ1-4, the full variable domain reads EPEVTQTPSHQVTQMGQEVILRCVPISNHLYFYWYRQILGQKVEFLVSFYNNEISEKSEIFDDQFSVERPDGSNFTLKIRSTKLEDSAMYFCASSDPVSTATNEKLFFGSGTQLSVL.

In the case of this clonotype: A read error is possible here, since a much larger clone lies one base away. This chain joins TRBV7-6 and TRBJ2-5; unclear D gene. In germline, CDR1 is SGHVS, CDR2 FNYEAQ. The CDR3 has 14 amino acids. The CDR3 DNA sequence: TGTTCCAGCAGCTTAGATGCCGGACCAGAGACCCAGTACTTC. It translates to CSSSLDAGPETQYF. The whole variable domain, remainder taken from reference TRBV7-6 and TRBJ2-5, is GAGVSQSPRYKVTKRGQDVALRCDPISGHVSLYWYRQALGQGPEFLTYFNYEAQQDKSGLPNDRFSAERPEGSISTLTIQRTEQRDSAMYRCSSSLDAGPETQYFGPGTRLLVL.

This clonotype was observed a few times. This rearrangement joins TRBV5-1 to TRBJ2-1; no definite D call. Germline V gives CDR1 SGHRS, CDR2 YFSETQ. This CDR3 spans 12 amino acids. Trimming took off 5 bases at V and 6 bases at J, with 9 bases between the two ends. This chain's CDR3 is CASRRLGNEQFF. The CDR3 DNA follows: TGCGCCAGCAGAAGGCTCGGCAATGAGCAGTTCTTC.

This clonotype has just a few counts. This chain joins TRBV2 and TRBJ1-1; tentative D call: TRBD1 (6 bases). The ends were cut back, 6 bases at V and 6 bases at J, with 20 bases in the middle. Germline V gene data show CDR1 as SNHLY and CDR2 as FYNNEI. The CDR3 length is 15 residues. The CDR3 region has the DNA TGTGCCAGCAGCCGGACAGCGGAGGGTGGTCCTGAAGCTTTCTTT. Translation gives CASSRTAEGGPEAFF.

V is TRBV6-1 and J is TRBJ1-6; TRBD1 matches 9 bases. CDR3 length equals 17 residues. V lost 1 base to trimming and J lost 0 bases; unmatched junction nucleotides: 1. Per germline, CDR1 MNHNS and CDR2 SASEGT. The CDR3 spells CASSEDRGPSYNSPLHF. The CDR3 coding sequence is TGTGCCAGCAGTGAAGACAGGGGGCCCTCCTATAATTCACCCCTCCACTTT.

In this sample, this clonotype turned up a few times. The rearrangement links TRBV20-1 to TRBJ2-7; 9 bases match TRBD2. V lost 3 bases to trimming and J lost 4 bases; unmatched junction nucleotides: 7. CDR3 size: 14 residues. Germline V gene lookup returns CDR1 DFQATT and CDR2 SNEGSKA (reference sequence). The chain's CDR3 is CSASLVAGVYEQYF. The CDR3 DNA reads TGCAGTGCTAGTCTGGTAGCGGGGGTGTACGAGCAGTACTTC.

This clonotype was seen a handful of times. V gene TRBV7-2 combines with J gene TRBJ2-2; 8 nucleotides agree with TRBD1. J was trimmed by 7 bases and V by 1 base; bases with no gene match: 11. Germline V gene data show CDR1 as SGHTA and CDR2 as FQGNSA. This CDR3 region has 17 residues. This CDR3 is CASSLVGSRGLGGELFF. CDR3 bases: TGTGCCAGCAGCTTAGTCGGTAGCAGGGGGCTTGGCGGGGAGCTGTTTTTT.

The chain is built from TRBV25-1 and TRBJ2-3, with D hard to call. The V gene lost 4 bases and the J gene lost 1 base, with 6 bases spanning the gap. This CDR3 region has 13 residues. Germline-derived CDR1 and CDR2 are MGHDK and SYGVNS. The CDR3 protein is CASSGVGTDTQYF. As DNA, the CDR3 is TGTGCCAGCAGTGGAGTTGGCACAGATACGCAGTATTTT.

In nucleotides, the CDR3 is TGTGCCAGCAGCACACGGGAATCCTACGAGCAGTACTTC. It encodes CASSTRESYEQYF. The V call is TRBV13, the J call TRBJ2-7; TRBD2 might be the D (5 bases). Trimming took 5 bases from V and 1 from J, leaving 9 bases between them. This CDR3 contains 13 residues. Per germline, CDR1 PRHDT and CDR2 FYEKMQ (reference sequence).